Given below is one T cell receptor beta chain in context. Its antigen is undetermined. Documented time point: patch test 2, 6 weeks after DPC sensitization. Described treatment: therapeutic diphenylcyclopropenone sensitization with weekly scalp DPC. Blood was collected ahead of every patch test applied. The sample originates from a study of human T cells and chemical hapten exposure. Germline V gene data show CDR1 as SGHRS and CDR2 as YFSETQ. The CDR3 consists of 14 residues. With V trimmed by 2 bases and J by 6 bases, 7 bases remained unmatched. Per the original data handling: Sequenced samples showed a median of approximately 100,000 TCRs each, with counts running from roughly 23,000 to 700,000. In TCRdb, the RACE reads were re-called with MiXCR into one record per CDR3 protein. TCRdb's processing, not the authors' own work, is the source of the V and J calls. Among about 140,000 distinct CDR3 sequences listed, 10% to 15% were seen once.

Study results and limitations: TCRs exceeding 1 in 1000 frequency stayed unchanged with DPC sensitization. PT1 expanded TCR counts and patch test score were linked, and their correlation was positive.

The source material was whole blood, sampled in connection with sensitization to the hapten diphenylcyclopropenone (DPC). The V gene is TRBV5-1, the J gene TRBJ2-7, with TRBD2 identical over 8 bases. This clonotype was obtained from a woman aged 45-65 years with alopecia areata. Some clones in this sample may be carry-over from other donors' samples. For the CDR3, the DNA is TGCGCCAGCAGCTTCAAGGGACTAGGAAGCGAGCAGTACTTC. Translated, it gives CASSFKGLGSEQYF.